The clone carrying this T cell receptor beta chain was found a few times. In the authors' workflow: Quantification of nucleated cells was approximated via reference gene primer amplification. Method: immunoSEQ multiplex PCR; TCRdb's copy keeps in-frame clones and lacks some. V and J calls and clone size are as listed in that table; D and trimming were resolved from the DNA. In the table there are approximately 45,000 clones, 80% to 90% of which are singletons. The sample originates from a study of blood T cell repertoires in COVID-19. About the research overall: In each case, the material was cDNA or gDNA derived from T cells, B-cell-depleted T cells, or PBMCs.

After removal of 0 bases from V and 2 bases from J, the junction contained 16 bases not matched to a gene. Germline lookup yields CDR1 MNHEY and CDR2 SVGEGT. The CDR3 has 19 residues. Sequences were obtained from peripheral blood. The rearrangement joins TRBV6-2 or TRBV6-3 to TRBJ2-7; 7 positions agree with TRBD1. This sequence originates from a human donor in a cohort sampled during active COVID-19. The CDR3 is CASSYSVRPNRDRPYEQYF. In DNA form, the CDR3 reads TGTGCCAGCAGTTACTCAGTCCGGCCGAACCGGGACAGACCCTACGAGCAGTACTTC.